This record covers a single TCR beta chain. Its matching antigen is unknown. Donors, without exception, were Caucasian adults residing in Nashville, Tennessee. TCRdb's table, derived via immunoSEQ multiplex PCR, lists solely in-frame clones and lacks some. Of about 2 million clones listed, 85% to 95% are singletons. The germline V gene encodes CDR1 SGHRS and CDR2 YFSETQ. V shed 4 bases and J 5 bases; nucleotides not matched to a gene: 2. CDR3 size: 12 residues. This record belongs to a study of shared clonotypes between healthy human individuals. Study observations and caveats: When naive CD4 clonotypes were compared across a few donors, 4% to 5.5% were shared. A generally larger estimated richness was seen in naive subsets than in memory subsets.

The rearrangement links TRBV5-1 to TRBJ2-5, with 7 positions matching TRBD1. The TCR sequence derives from a man aged 18 to 30 in good health. Sequencing was performed on naive CD4+ T cells sorted from blood. Subset denoted: CD45RA+ positively selected. The CDR3 sequence: CASSRQGETQYF. CDR3 sequence (DNA): TGCGCCAGCAGCCGACAGGGTGAGACCCAGTACTTC.